Listed below are T cell receptor beta chains from one sample, sequenced in a study of coeliac disease. The table came from immunoSEQ multiplex PCR; TCRdb's copy has only in-frame clones and leaves some out. The table lists thousands of clones, around 72% of them singletons, with roughly 5.7% in the top ten. The sequencing sample was made of lamina propria lymphocytes from the gut. These receptors all come from a young man with celiac disease. The CDR3 runs from the conserved cysteine through the conserved F or W. D genes are given only for firm matches. Rows may omit the clone size; those that give it use once, few, many or a size class.

clone_size j_call d_call v_call cdr3_aa cdr3_nt
- TRBJ1-5 TRBD1 TRBV28 CASSLRGQGVGQPQHF TGTGCCAGCAGTTTAAGGGGACAGGGGGTAGGTCAGCCCCAGCATTTT
few TRBJ1-1 - TRBV28 CASSFWSEDRYTEAFF TGTGCCAGCAGTTTTTGGTCCGAAGACAGGTACACTGAAGCTTTCTTT
- TRBJ2-1 - TRBV30 CAWSEGGLYNEQFF TGTGCCTGGAGTGAAGGTGGGCTGTACAATGAGCAGTTCTTC
- TRBJ2-2 TRBD2 TRBV30 CAWSVAGGSTGELFF TGTGCCTGGAGTGTAGCGGGGGGAAGTACCGGGGAGCTGTTTTTT
- TRBJ1-6 - TRBV11-2 CASSLEVRGNSPLHF TGTGCCAGCAGCTTAGAGGTCAGGGGTAATTCACCCCTCCACTTT
- TRBJ1-1 - TRBV27 CASSLTGTWPMNTEAFF TGTGCCAGCAGTCTGACCGGGACATGGCCCATGAACACTGAAGCTTTCTTT
- TRBJ2-2 TRBD1 TRBV9 CASSAPGQGRYTGELFF TGTGCCAGCAGCGCGCCGGGACAGGGAAGATATACCGGGGAGCTGTTTTTT
few TRBJ1-6 - TRBV5-1 CASSSSLQTSPLHF TGCGCCAGCAGCTCATCCCTACAGACTTCACCCCTCCACTTT
- TRBJ2-5 - TRBV23-1 CASSRRDWNSYQETQYF TGCGCCAGCAGTCGGCGGGACTGGAATTCGTACCAAGAGACCCAGTACTTC
- TRBJ1-3 - TRBV7-5 CVRSGGTRRNTIYF TGTGTCAGAAGCGGGGGGACGAGGAGAAACACCATATATTTT
- TRBJ2-3 - TRBV19 CASSISDSSTDTQYF TGTGCCAGTAGTATTTCTGACAGCAGCACAGATACGCAGTATTTT
once TRBJ1-1 TRBD1 TRBV7-8 CASSPHLGTGGISTKAFF TGTGCCAGCAGCCCCCACCTGGGGACAGGGGGTATTAGCACTAAAGCTTTCTTT
- TRBJ2-7 TRBD1 TRBV27 CASSLSGQGAREQYF TGTGCCAGCAGTTTATCGGGGCAGGGGGCGCGAGAGCAGTACTTC
- TRBJ1-1 - TRBV18 CASSPREAGREGTEAFF TGTGCCAGCTCACCCAGGGAGGCGGGGCGCGAAGGCACTGAAGCTTTCTTT
- TRBJ1-5 TRBD1 TRBV6-1 CASSMDRLGQPQHF TGTGCCAGCAGTATGGACAGGTTGGGACAGCCCCAGCATTTT
- TRBJ2-5 TRBD1 TRBV7-2 CASSLEGQGGETQYF TGTGCCAGCAGCTTGGAAGGACAGGGCGGGGAGACCCAGTACTTC
- TRBJ1-5 - TRBV2 CASMGGIGNQPQHF TGTGCCAGCATGGGGGGGATCGGCAATCAGCCCCAGCATTTT
few TRBJ1-5 - TRBV28 CASSFSSRVQPQHF TGTGCCAGCAGTTTTTCAAGCAGGGTTCAGCCCCAGCATTTT
- TRBJ1-2 - TRBV7-6 CASSRNGVEGYTF TGTGCCAGCAGCCGGAACGGGGTCGAAGGCTACACCTTC
few TRBJ1-5 - TRBV30 CAWGTGTDQPQHF TGTGCCTGGGGCACAGGAACAGATCAGCCCCAGCATTTT
few TRBJ1-5 - TRBV28 CAILGAQGGNQPQHF TGTGCCATCCTGGGAGCCCAAGGTGGCAATCAGCCCCAGCATTTT
- TRBJ1-1 TRBD1 TRBV6-5 CASSRNIQGATKAFF TGTGCCAGCAGCCGAAATATACAGGGGGCCACTAAAGCTTTCTTT
- TRBJ2-7 TRBD2 TRBV5-5 CASSWGAGVGYEQYF TGTGCCAGCAGCTGGGGAGCGGGAGTGGGTTACGAGCAGTACTTC
once TRBJ1-2 - TRBV6-1 CASSEASYGYTF TGTGCCAGCAGTGAAGCGTCATATGGCTACACCTTC
- TRBJ2-3 TRBD2 TRBV7-9 CASSSMAGGTDTQYF TGTGCCAGCAGCTCGATGGCGGGGGGCACAGATACGCAGTATTTT
- TRBJ1-1 - TRBV28 CASSGLMNTEAFF TGTGCCAGCAGTGGACTCATGAACACTGAAGCTTTCTTT
- TRBJ1-1 TRBD1 TRBV2 CASSEGGTGVTKAFF TGTGCCAGCAGTGAAGGGGGGACAGGGGTCACTAAAGCTTTCTTT
- TRBJ2-7 TRBD2 TRBV30 CAWSHQRELYEQYF TGTGCCTGGAGTCATCAGCGGGAGCTGTACGAGCAGTACTTC
- TRBJ1-5 - TRBV19 CASSIENTGQPQHF TGTGCCAGTAGTATAGAAAATACAGGCCAGCCCCAGCATTTT
- TRBJ1-3 - TRBV18 CASSPSQETIYF TGTGCCAGCTCACCATCACAGGAAACCATATATTTT
- TRBJ2-7 - TRBV5-6 CASSLALGAGPYEQYF TGTGCCAGCAGCTTGGCGCTGGGCGCTGGCCCCTACGAGCAGTACTTC
- TRBJ2-1 TRBD2 TRBV4-3 CASSHELAIGRNEQFF TGCGCCAGCAGCCACGAACTAGCGATAGGTCGGAATGAGCAGTTCTTC
once TRBJ2-3 - TRBV19 CASSIDSEGTETDTQYF TGTGCCAGTAGTATAGATTCGGAGGGGACGGAAACAGATACGCAGTATTTT
- TRBJ2-5 - TRBV9 CASSVDGGDQETQYF TGTGCCAGCAGCGTAGACGGCGGGGATCAAGAGACCCAGTACTTC
- TRBJ2-7 TRBD1 TRBV28 CASSMTGEIYEQYF TGTGCCAGCAGTATGACAGGGGAAATCTACGAGCAGTACTTC
- TRBJ1-1 TRBD1 TRBV9 CASSLLSTGNTKAFF TGTGCCAGCAGCCTGCTTTCGACAGGGAACACTAAAGCTTTCTTT
once TRBJ2-1 - TRBV28 CASSFVRGRQFF TGTGCCAGCAGTTTCGTCAGGGGTAGGCAGTTCTTC
- TRBJ1-6 TRBD1 TRBV18 CASSQGTGLSPLHF TGTGCCAGCTCACAGGGGACAGGGTTGTCACCCCTCCACTTT
- TRBJ2-3 TRBD2 TRBV7-9 CASSLPLAGGPTDTQYF TGTGCCAGCAGCTTACCGCTAGCGGGGGGGCCTACAGATACGCAGTATTTT
once TRBJ1-2 - TRBV27 CASRTADSYYGYTF TGTGCCAGCCGGACCGCCGACAGCTACTATGGCTACACCTTC
few TRBJ1-4 TRBD1 TRBV9 CASSTGAGGIEKLFF TGTGCCAGCAGCACAGGGGCGGGCGGTATTGAAAAACTGTTTTTT
few TRBJ1-6 - TRBV6-1 CASNLQGSYNSPLHF TGTGCCAGCAACCTACAGGGCAGCTATAATTCACCCCTCCACTTT
- TRBJ1-4 - TRBV10-2 CASSELGGEKLFF TGCGCCAGCAGTGAGCTGGGGGGGGAAAAACTGTTTTTT
- TRBJ2-2 TRBD1 TRBV5-4 CASSRWDSGAGELFF TGTGCCAGCAGCCGGTGGGACAGTGGGGCCGGGGAGCTGTTTTTT
few TRBJ2-1 TRBD1 TRBV30 CAWSFGTGINEQFF TGTGCCTGGAGCTTCGGGACAGGGATCAATGAGCAGTTCTTC
- TRBJ1-3 TRBD1 TRBV28 CASSLGTGHPDSGNTIYF TGTGCCAGCAGTTTAGGGACAGGGCATCCCGACTCTGGAAACACCATATATTTT
- TRBJ2-1 - TRBV5-1 CASSTTARGAGNEQFF TGCGCCAGCAGCACCACGGCCCGGGGGGCGGGGAATGAGCAGTTCTTC
few TRBJ2-5 TRBD2 TRBV5-1 CAGTSGRPSETQYF TGCGCCGGGACTAGCGGGAGGCCCTCAGAGACCCAGTACTTC
- TRBJ2-3 TRBD2 TRBV30 CAWSVGRTSGGENTQYF TGTGCCTGGAGTGTAGGCCGGACTAGCGGGGGGGAGAATACGCAGTATTTT
- TRBJ2-1 TRBD2 TRBV9 CASSPRAGVIIEQFF TGTGCCAGCAGCCCACGAGCGGGAGTCATTATTGAGCAGTTCTTC
- TRBJ1-1 TRBD1 TRBV7-8 CASSTHRGQTEAFF TGTGCCAGCAGCACCCACAGGGGGCAAACTGAAGCTTTCTTT
- TRBJ2-1 TRBD2 TRBV7-7 CASSLVASGSPDEQFF TGTGCTAGCAGCTTAGTAGCTAGCGGGAGCCCTGATGAGCAGTTCTTC
- TRBJ2-7 - TRBV7-9 CASSGGGAKVYEQYF TGTGCCAGCAGCGGAGGGGGCGCAAAGGTCTACGAGCAGTACTTC
- TRBJ1-4 TRBD1 TRBV18 CASSLHRGTNEKLFF TGTGCCAGCTCACTTCACAGGGGTACTAATGAAAAACTGTTTTTT
few TRBJ1-1 TRBD1 TRBV7-8 CASSLEQGGLNTEAFF TGTGCCAGCAGCTTAGAACAGGGGGGCTTGAACACTGAAGCTTTCTTT
- TRBJ2-7 - TRBV2 CASSGEYEQYF TGTGCCAGCAGTGGGGAGTACGAGCAGTACTTC
- TRBJ1-5 TRBD1 TRBV7-2 CASSSSFGTDQPQHF TGTGCCAGCAGCTCGAGTTTCGGGACAGATCAGCCCCAGCATTTT
few TRBJ1-5 - TRBV7-8 CASSLDHAGFNQPQHF TGTGCCAGCAGCTTAGATCATGCGGGATTCAATCAGCCCCAGCATTTT
- TRBJ2-5 - TRBV28 CASSLPGRKTQYF TGTGCCAGCAGTCTACCGGGAAGAAAGACCCAGTACTTC